These T cell receptor beta chains were read from a single sample in a study of breast tumors, draining lymph nodes, adjacent tissues. TCRdb independently ran MiXCR on the multiplex PCR reads; one entry per CDR3 protein. The repertoire holds about 230,000 distinct CDR3 sequences, with roughly 32% as singletons. Material for sequencing was axillary lymph node tissue. Receptors were obtained from a female donor with breast cancer. Some clones in this sample may be carry-over from other donors' samples. The CDR3 runs from the conserved cysteine through the conserved F or W. A D gene is named only where the DNA matches it firmly. Clone size is stated in some rows and not others, as once, few, many or a class when expanded.

clone_size d_call j_call v_call cdr3_nt cdr3_aa
many TRBD2 TRBJ2-7 TRBV20-1 TGCAGTGCTAGAGATTCAGGACTAGCGGACTACGAGCAGTACTTC CSARDSGLADYEQYF
many . TRBJ2-7 TRBV19 TGTGCCAGTAGTACGGGGACATTGGGTCCGACTTACGAGCAGTACTTC CASSTGTLGPTYEQYF
. . TRBJ2-5 TRBV7-2 TGTGCCAGCAGCCGGGGGGTCTGGCAGGGGTCGGGAGAGACCCAGTACTTC CASSRGVWQGSGETQYF
. TRBD2 TRBJ2-3 TRBV5-4 TGTGCCAGCAGCTCACGACTAGCGGGAAGTACAGATACGCAGTATTTT CASSSRLAGSTDTQYF
. TRBD1 TRBJ2-5 TRBV24-1 TGTGCCACCTCCCCCGGGACAGTCGAAGAGACCCAGTACTTC CATSPGTVEETQYF
many . TRBJ2-7 TRBV28 TGTGCCAGCATGACCCCTGGCCCCCGCTCCTACGAGCAGTACTTC CASMTPGPRSYEQYF
many . TRBJ2-7 TRBV6-2/TRBV6-3 TGTGCCAGCAATCTGGGGGTCTACGAGCAGTACTTC CASNLGVYEQYF
many . TRBJ2-7 TRBV11-2 TGTGCCAGCAGCTTACAGGGATCATCGAGTGTATACGAGCAGTACTTC CASSLQGSSSVYEQYF
many . TRBJ1-5 TRBV4-1 TGCGCCAGCAGCCAAGAACCGGTTAATAGCAATCAGCCCCAGCATTTT CASSQEPVNSNQPQHF
many TRBD2 TRBJ2-1 TRBV7-3 TGTGCCAGCAGCTTAGGGCCTAGCGGGAGAAGGAATGAGCAGTTCTTC CASSLGPSGRRNEQFF
many . TRBJ1-3 TRBV5-8 TGTGCCAGCAGCTTGCCCGGCCTCGGAAACACCATATATTTT CASSLPGLGNTIYF
many TRBD2 TRBJ2-7 TRBV7-8 TGTGCCAGCAGCTTAGCGGGTAGCGGGAGATACGAGCAGTACTTC CASSLAGSGRYEQYF
. TRBD2 TRBJ2-1 TRBV5-5 TGTGCCAGCAGCTTCCCCTTTCCGGGGGGTCCTAAGGGGTCTAGCGTTTACAATGAGCAGTTCTTC CASSFPFPGGPKGSSVYNEQFF
many . TRBJ2-6 TRBV4-3 TGCGCCAGCAGCCAAAAACCCCGGCAGGTGTTCTCTGGGGCCAACGTCCTGACTTTC CASSQKPRQVFSGANVLTF
few TRBD1 TRBJ2-7 TRBV3-1 TGTGCCAGCAGCCCCCGGACAGGGGGCTACTACGAGCAGTACTTC CASSPRTGGYYEQYF
many . TRBJ1-3 TRBV4-3 TGCGCCAGCAGCGCGACAAGGGGAACTGGAAACACCATATATTTT CASSATRGTGNTIYF
. . TRBJ2-5 TRBV6-1 TGTGCCAGCAGTCAAGGGGTAACAGGCCAAGAGACCCAGTACTTC CASSQGVTGQETQYF
many . TRBJ2-2 TRBV7-3 TGTGCCAGCAGCTTAACCAGACCAGGGACAAACACCGGGGAGCTGTTTTTT CASSLTRPGTNTGELFF
many TRBD2 TRBJ2-7 TRBV28 TGTGCCAGCAGTACCCCGGGGACGGGAGGGTACCACGAGCAGTACTTC CASSTPGTGGYHEQYF
. . TRBJ2-7 TRBV5-1 TGCGCCAGCAGCTTGGAAGGGCTGGGCAGGTACGAGCAGTACTTC CASSLEGLGRYEQYF
. . TRBJ1-2 TRBV7-9 TGTGCCAGCAGCTTATCCTTGGGGGCTGGAAACACCTTC CASSLSLGAGNTF
many TRBD2 TRBJ2-2 TRBV7-2 TGTGCCAGCAGCTTAGTTCCAGCGGGAGGGACCGGGGAGCTGTTTTTT CASSLVPAGGTGELFF
many TRBD2 TRBJ2-5 TRBV20-1 TGCAGTGCAACGAAAGCGGGAGTCGCCGAGACCCAGTACTTC CSATKAGVAETQYF
. TRBD1 TRBJ1-6 TRBV2 TGTGCCAGCAGTGAGAGTACAGGGGGTTCACCCCTCCACTTT CASSESTGGSPLHF
many TRBD2 TRBJ2-1 TRBV20-1 TGCAGTGCTCCCCTAGCGGGACCAAGCTACAATGAGCAGTTCTTC CSAPLAGPSYNEQFF
. TRBD1 TRBJ1-2 TRBV25-1 TGTGCCAGCAGTGCCCTGGACAGGGACGGCTACACCTTC CASSALDRDGYTF
. . TRBJ2-3 TRBV6-1 TGTGCCAGTGTCGTGTGGGGGACTCCGACAGATACGCAGTATTTT CASVVWGTPTDTQYF
. . TRBJ1-4 TRBV11-2 TGTGCCAGCAGCTATTCGGGGGGGACTAATGAAAAACTGTTTTTT CASSYSGGTNEKLFF
many . TRBJ1-5 TRBV20-1 TGCAGTGCTAGACGGGGGAATTACAATCAGCCCCAGCATTTT CSARRGNYNQPQHF
many TRBD2 TRBJ2-1 TRBV20-1 TGCAGTGCTACAGACGTTAGCGGGAGGGCCGGGTCCTACAATGAGCAGTTCTTC CSATDVSGRAGSYNEQFF
many . TRBJ2-5 TRBV5-1 TGCGCCAGCAGCTTAGGGTGGGGGACCCAGTACTTC CASSLGWGTQYF
many . TRBJ1-2 TRBV4-3 TGCGCCAGCAGCCAAGATTTGGACAGTAACTATGGCTACACCTTC CASSQDLDSNYGYTF
. TRBD1 TRBJ1-1 TRBV6-2/TRBV6-3 TGTGCCAGCAGTTACCGACAGGGGAAGGCGGTGAACACTGAAGCTTTCTTT CASSYRQGKAVNTEAFF
. . TRBJ1-6 TRBV15 TGTGCCACCGCAGGTTGGGCCCGTTCACCCCTCCACTTT CATAGWARSPLHF
. . TRBJ1-2 TRBV5-1 TGCGCCAGCAGCTTGGGACAAACCAACTACGGCTGCACCTTC CASSLGQTNYGCTF
many TRBD1 TRBJ1-6 TRBV6-1 TGTGCCAGCAGCGGGACAGGGGGGTTTGATTCACCCCTCCACTTT CASSGTGGFDSPLHF
many TRBD2 TRBJ2-3 TRBV11-2 TGTGCCAGCAGCCCTCGGACTAGCGGCACAGATACGCAGTATTTT CASSPRTSGTDTQYF
. . TRBJ2-5 TRBV28 TGTGCCAGCAGACGGTTAACCTTGGAGACCCAGTACTTC CASRRLTLETQYF
many TRBD2 TRBJ2-3 TRBV12-3/TRBV12-4 TGTGCCAGCACCTTATACCGGGGGGGGCCAGATACGCAGTATTTT CASTLYRGGPDTQYF
few . TRBJ2-1 TRBV6-1 TGTGCCAGCAGTCAAGCGGGTAGGGGCCTAAACTACAATGAGCAGTTCTTC CASSQAGRGLNYNEQFF
. . TRBJ1-1 TRBV20-1 TGCAGTGCTAGAGCCCTAGAGGGGGGGCACACTGAAGCTTTCTTT CSARALEGGHTEAFF
many . TRBJ2-5 TRBV19 TGTGCCAGTAGTTTGGGCGTCCAAACTCAAGAGACCCAGTACTTC CASSLGVQTQETQYF